By share, the clone carrying this T cell receptor beta chain ranks as large (0.1 to 1%). The target antigen is unknown. The germline V and J ends were trimmed by 2 bases and 1 base, with 8 bases remaining between them. Germline loops: CDR1 MNHEY, CDR2 SVGAGI. This CDR3 comprises 14 residues. These data belong to a study of vaccination and CD4 T cells after COVID-19. This sample's treatment: approximately nine-day PBMC culture with coronavirus spike peptide pools or control peptides (ViraFEST assay). Samples of CD4+ T cells were obtained from the unexposed donor before the COVID-19 pandemic (2011-2018). Each well received approximately 1.8 million PBMCs, cultured with around 10 IU/ml IL-2 and about 9.9 ug/ml peptide pools. Oncomine TCR Beta short-read sequencing was applied to DNA from cultured CD4+ T cells. Once CD4+ T cells had been cultured, genomic DNA was extracted from them. MiXCR, run by TCRdb on the PCR reads, gives a single entry per CDR3 protein. The table records thousands of distinct CDR3 sequences, around 28% of them present only once.

The chain links TRBV6-5 to TRBJ1-1; a possible D gene is TRBD1 (6 bases). The TCR sequence derives from a human donor in good health. Sample: CD4+ T cells from blood, cultured in vitro. The CDR3 sequence: CASSYGTRNTEAFF. The CDR3 DNA is TGTGCCAGCAGTTACGGGACAAGGAACACTGAAGCTTTCTTT.